These 32 T cell receptor beta chains were all obtained from the same sample, sequenced in a study of blood T cell repertoires in COVID-19. TCRdb's table, derived via immunoSEQ multiplex PCR, lists solely in-frame clones and lacks some. The table has fewer than 400,000 clones, around 86% seen once. Sequencing input: peripheral blood. All receptors come from a human donor in a cohort sampled during active COVID-19.

The chain combines TRBV10-3 with TRBJ2-1, with 9 bases aligning to TRBD2. The CDR3 sequence is 14 residues long. After removal of 6 bases from V and 3 bases from J, the junction contained 3 bases not matched to a gene. From germline, CDR1 is ENHRY and CDR2 SYGVKD. The CDR3 loop reads CAIRSGGLYNEQFF. CDR3 sequence (DNA): TGTGCCATCAGGAGCGGGGGGCTCTACAATGAGCAGTTCTTC.

The chain carries TRBV19 and TRBJ1-6; no clear D. The CDR3 is 13 amino acids. V dropped 7 bases and J dropped 5 bases, with 9 bases sitting between them. Germline CDR1 LNHDA, CDR2 SQIVND (reference sequence). CDR3 sequence (DNA): TGTGCCAGTAAGAACACAGATAATTCACCCCTCCACTTT. Protein product: CASKNTDNSPLHF.

This clone was counted only a few times. The genes are TRBV10-2 and TRBJ2-1, with a weak D call TRBD2 (6 bases). This CDR3 is built from 17 residues. Trimming removed 0 bases at V and 5 bases at J, with 17 bases between. Per the germline V gene, CDR1 is WSHSY and CDR2 is SAAADI. In nucleotides, the CDR3 is TGCGCCAGCAGTGAGTCGTTGACTAGGGACCGAGACAATGAGCAGTTCTTC. Amino acids: CASSESLTRDRDNEQFF.

J is TRBJ2-7 and V is TRBV5-1; the D gene is possibly TRBD2 (6 bases). CDR1 SGHRS and CDR2 YFSETQ come from the germline V gene. The ends were cut back, 5 bases at V and 1 base at J, with 13 bases in the middle. The length of the CDR3 is 14 residues. In DNA form, the CDR3 reads TGCGCCAGCAGACCCGCGGAGGGATCCTACGAGCAGTACTTC. It encodes CASRPAEGSYEQYF.

This clone turned up a few times. This chain joins TRBV3-1 (or the pseudogene TRBV3-2) and TRBJ2-7; tentative D call: TRBD1 (5 bases). The length of the CDR3 is 15 residues. The germline V and J ends were trimmed by 4 bases and 0 bases, with 13 bases remaining between them. CDR1 is LGHDT and CDR2 is YNNKEL in the germline V gene (reference sequence). The CDR3 protein is CASSPRVPSSYEQYF. Here the CDR3 DNA reads TGTGCCAGCAGCCCCAGGGTCCCCAGCTCCTACGAGCAGTACTTC.

The chain employs TRBV3-1 (or the pseudogene TRBV3-2) and TRBJ2-7, with D perhaps matching TRBD1 (5 bases). V was pared by 6 bases and J by 2 bases, with 14 bases between. The CDR3 contains 14 residues. CDR1 and CDR2 from the germline V gene are LGHDT and YNNKEL (reference sequence). In nucleotides, the CDR3 is TGTGCCAGCAGTTCATCAGGGTTTCCCTACGAGCAGTACTTC. Protein product: CASSSSGFPYEQYF.

The chain employs TRBV2 and TRBJ2-3; tentatively, D is TRBD2 (5 bases). Germline V gene data show CDR1 as SNHLY and CDR2 as FYNNEI. The CDR3 spans 13 residues. Trimming stripped 4 bases from V and 10 bases from J, with 15 bases between. The CDR3 coding sequence is TGTGCCAGCAGTGTCGCCTCTAGCTGGTCGCAGTATTTT. Translating it yields CASSVASSWSQYF.

J is TRBJ1-1 and V is TRBV4-1; weak D call: TRBD1 (6 bases). Trimming removed 3 bases at V and 0 bases at J, with 11 bases between. This CDR3 spans 15 amino acids. Germline V gene lookup returns CDR1 MGHRA and CDR2 YSYEKL. Here the CDR3 reads CASSQLQGMNTEAFF. CDR3 nucleotides: TGCGCCAGCAGCCAGCTCCAGGGGATGAACACTGAAGCTTTCTTT.

The V call is TRBV4-1, the J call TRBJ2-7; D is perhaps TRBD1 (5 bases). CDR1 is MGHRA, CDR2 YSYEKL, per germline. The germline V and J ends were trimmed by 0 bases and 4 bases, with 19 bases remaining between them. The CDR3 is 17 residues long. In nucleotides, the CDR3 is TGCGCCAGCAGCCAAGATAGGCCAGGGTTCTTCCTGTACGAGCAGTACTTC. As protein: CASSQDRPGFFLYEQYF.

This clone was observed a few times. The chain links TRBV28 to TRBJ1-1; no reliable D call. This CDR3 spans 14 amino acids. Germline V gives CDR1 MDHEN, CDR2 SYDVKM. V was shortened by 4 bases and J by 1 base, with 10 bases between the two germline ends. CDR3 residues: CASSSPPRNTEAFF. CDR3 DNA sequence: TGTGCCAGCAGTTCTCCACCGAGGAACACTGAAGCTTTCTTT.

V usage is TRBV5-1 and J usage is TRBJ2-3; 7 bases align to TRBD2. CDR1 is SGHRS and CDR2 is YFSETQ in the germline V gene. The CDR3 covers 18 residues. With V trimmed by 6 bases and J by 2 bases, 18 bases remained unmatched. This CDR3 is CASTIGSTASGFTDTQYF. The DNA for the CDR3 is TGCGCCAGCACCATTGGGAGTACCGCTAGCGGTTTCACAGATACGCAGTATTTT.

The chain joins TRBV3-1 (or the pseudogene TRBV3-2) to TRBJ2-1; 7 bases fit TRBD2. The CDR3 has 19 amino acids. Germline CDR1 reads LGHDT; CDR2 reads YNNKEL (reference sequence). Losses at the gene ends were 4 bases for V and 0 bases for J; bases not matched to a gene: 15. Here the CDR3 reads CASSLSPSAGGSSYNEQFF. CDR3 nucleotides: TGTGCCAGCAGCCTGTCCCCCTCCGCTGGCGGGAGCTCCTACAATGAGCAGTTCTTC.

The chain links TRBV15 to TRBJ2-1, with TRBD2 matching 12 bases. The CDR3 has 14 residues. The germline gives CDR1 LNHNV, CDR2 YYDKDF (reference sequence). V lost 4 bases and J lost 10; bases outside the gene matches: 5. The CDR3 spells CATSKGLAGQEQFF. The CDR3 bases are TGTGCCACCAGCAAAGGACTAGCGGGGCAGGAGCAGTTCTTC.

This sequence joins TRBV19 and TRBJ1-2, with 9 bases lining up with TRBD1. The CDR3 contains 16 residues. The germline gives CDR1 LNHDA, CDR2 SQIVND (reference sequence). V shed 7 bases, J shed 4 bases, and the junction held 13 bases outside the gene matches. CDR3 region: CASTLRSGTGSYGYTF. The CDR3 bases are TGTGCCAGTACCCTCCGCTCAGGGACAGGGAGCTATGGCTACACCTTC.

The gene calls are TRBV4-1 and TRBJ2-7; no firm D call. CDR1 is MGHRA, CDR2 YSYEKL, per germline. Trimming pared 3 bases from V and 0 bases from J, leaving 9 bases between. The CDR3 length is 14 residues. DNA of the CDR3: TGCGCCAGCAGCCAGGTCTCTAGCTCCTACGAGCAGTACTTC. Translating it yields CASSQVSSSYEQYF.

The J gene is TRBJ2-3, the V gene TRBV7-9; D is uncertain. The CDR3 is made up of 13 amino acids. V was clipped by 3 bases and J by 2 bases, with 6 bases between them. Germline CDR1 is SEHNR and CDR2 is FQNEAQ (reference sequence). The CDR3 DNA follows: TGTGCCAGCAGCTTCCCTCTCACAGATACGCAGTATTTT. Translation: CASSFPLTDTQYF.

With regard to this clone: Other DNA sequences in this sample translate to the same CDR3. J is TRBJ2-7 and V is TRBV5-1; D is perhaps TRBD1 (5 bases). The CDR3 extends over 13 amino acids. The V gene lost 0 bases and the J gene lost 5 bases, with 9 bases spanning the gap. Per germline, CDR1 SGHRS and CDR2 YFSETQ. CDR3 nucleotides: TGCGCCAGCAGCTTGGGGGGCGGAGACGAGCAGTACTTC. Protein sequence: CASSLGGGDEQYF.

The genes are TRBV19 and TRBJ2-7, with 7 positions matching TRBD1. CDR1 LNHDA and CDR2 SQIVND come from the germline V gene (reference sequence). This CDR3 has 16 residues. The CDR3 DNA reads TGTGGATGGTACCGGCCGCGACAGGGATTCTCCTACGAGCAGTACTTC. It translates to CGWYRPRQGFSYEQYF.

In DNA form, the CDR3 reads TGTGCCAGCAGCAGGGCGGTGAACACTGAAGCTTTCTTT. Translating gives CASSRAVNTEAFF. The chain links TRBV6-4 to TRBJ1-1, with a possible D match to TRBD1 (5 bases). CDR1 and CDR2 (germline): MRHNA, SNTAGT. With 6 bases removed from V and 0 bases from J, the gap between germline ends came to 8 bases. This CDR3 comprises 13 residues.

This clone was observed a few times. The rearrangement uses TRBV5-4 and TRBJ1-1; D uncertain. There are 15 residues in the CDR3. From germline, CDR1 is SGHNT and CDR2 YYREEE (reference sequence). The ends were cut back, 5 bases at V and 1 base at J, with 15 bases in the middle. The CDR3 reads CASRAARAPNTEAFF. Here the CDR3 DNA reads TGTGCCAGCAGAGCAGCGCGTGCCCCGAACACTGAAGCTTTCTTT.

The chain is built from TRBV4-2 and TRBJ2-5; the match to TRBD2 covers 8 bases. This CDR3 has 17 residues. The germline V gene encodes CDR1 LGHNA and CDR2 YNFKEQ. V lost 0 bases, J lost 0 bases, and 6 bases stayed unmatched. CDR3 protein: CASSQEGTSEYQETQYF. For the CDR3, the DNA is TGTGCCAGCAGCCAAGAGGGGACTAGTGAATACCAAGAGACCCAGTACTTC.

CDR3 in DNA: TGCGCCAGCAGCCAGGCCGATGGGGCCAACGTCCTGACTTTC. Translation: CASSQADGANVLTF. The chain joins TRBV4-1 to TRBJ2-6; D not resolved. The CDR3 totals 14 residues. Trimming left V 3 bases short and J 3 bases short, with 6 bases between. Germline V gene lookup returns CDR1 MGHRA and CDR2 YSYEKL.

This rearrangement joins TRBV2 to TRBJ1-2, with 10 positions matching TRBD1. The V gene end was trimmed by 8 bases and the J gene end by 4 bases; junction bases not matched to a gene: 7. The CDR3 loop spans 14 amino acids. Germline CDR1 is SNHLY and CDR2 is FYNNEI. The chain's CDR3 is CASRGQGGGYGYTF. The CDR3 region has the DNA TGTGCCAGCCGAGGACAGGGGGGCGGCTATGGCTACACCTTC.

This clone was seen repeatedly, ten times or more. The J gene is TRBJ2-1, the V gene TRBV7-3; 9 nucleotides agree with TRBD1. This CDR3 is built from 14 residues. Germline assignment: CDR1 SGHTA and CDR2 FQGTGA. Losses at the gene ends were 5 bases for V and 7 bases for J; bases not matched to a gene: 6. In nucleotides, the CDR3 is TGTGCCAGCAGCCCGACAGGGGGGTGGAATGAGCAGTTCTTC. This gives the protein CASSPTGGWNEQFF.

This clone was recorded once. In nucleotides, the CDR3 is TGTGCCAGCAGTGTCACTAGCGGGAGTACCTACAATGAGCAGTTCTTC. Translation: CASSVTSGSTYNEQFF. The V gene is TRBV2, the J gene TRBJ2-1; 11 bases agree with TRBD2. Looked up from germline, CDR1 is SNHLY and CDR2 is FYNNEI. With V trimmed by 4 bases and J by 2 bases, 4 bases remained unmatched. This CDR3 spans 16 amino acids.

This clone was detected once. The J gene is TRBJ2-3, the V gene TRBV5-1; D not certain. V lost 4 bases, J lost 2 bases, and 11 bases lay in between. The CDR3 length is 14 residues. The V gene's germline CDR1 is SGHRS and CDR2 YFSETQ. The CDR3 spells CASSPVPPTDTQYF. The CDR3 bases are TGCGCCAGCAGCCCCGTTCCCCCCACAGATACGCAGTATTTT.

This clone occurred once. The chain has TRBV19 and TRBJ1-4; 10 bases are a match to TRBD1. This CDR3 has 14 residues. The V and J ends lost 4 bases and 11 bases, in that order; junction bases with no gene match: 7. Germline values: CDR1 LNHDA, CDR2 SQIVND (reference sequence). The CDR3 spells CASSKGQGMSKLFF. In nucleotides, the CDR3 is TGTGCCAGTAGTAAGGGACAGGGGATGAGTAAACTGTTTTTT.

The V and J genes are TRBV2 and TRBJ2-7, with D possibly being TRBD2 (5 bases). Trimming took 8 bases from V and 2 from J, leaving 13 bases between them. Germline V lookup: CDR1 SNHLY, CDR2 FYNNEI. CDR3 length equals 13 residues. The CDR3, as DNA: TGTGCCAGCGGACGGGGATTAACCTACGAGCAGTACTTC. This encodes CASGRGLTYEQYF.

This clone was seen a single time. CDR3 sequence (DNA): TGTGCCAGCAGCTTAGCCCAGACTAGCGGATTAGATGAGCAGTTCTTC. This sequence encodes CASSLAQTSGLDEQFF. V gene TRBV7-9 combines with J gene TRBJ2-1; 9 bases agree with TRBD2. V lost 0 bases and J lost 8; bases outside the gene matches: 8. The length of the CDR3 is 16 residues. Germline CDR1 reads SEHNR; CDR2 reads FQNEAQ (reference sequence).

The CDR3: CASRGLDKPYEQYF. The CDR3 region has the DNA TGTGCCAGCAGGGGATTGGACAAACCCTACGAGCAGTACTTC. This chain links TRBV27 with TRBJ2-7; tentative D call: TRBD1 (5 bases). The ends were cut back, 6 bases at V and 2 bases at J, with 14 bases in the middle. There are 14 residues in the CDR3. Per germline, CDR1 MNHEY and CDR2 SMNVEV (reference sequence).

This clone was observed at least ten times. V is TRBV7-3 and J is TRBJ2-3; D unresolved. Germline V gene data show CDR1 as SGHTA and CDR2 as FQGTGA. V lost 1 base and J lost 2, with 10 bases in between. The CDR3 loop spans 15 amino acids. The CDR3 region is CASSLSGPSTDTQYF. The CDR3 DNA is TGTGCCAGCAGCTTAAGTGGGCCTTCCACAGATACGCAGTATTTT. Based on the CDR3 plus reference TRBV7-3 and TRBJ2-3, the full variable domain is GAGVSQTPSNKVTEKGKYVELRCDPISGHTALYWYRQSLGQGPEFLIYFQGTGAADDSGLPNDRFFAVRPEGSVSTLKIQRTERGDSAVYLCASSLSGPSTDTQYFGPGTRLTVL.

The rearrangement joins TRBV4-2 to TRBJ1-1, with D tentatively TRBD1 (5 bases). Germline assignment: CDR1 LGHNA and CDR2 YNFKEQ. Trimming left V 4 bases short and J 5 bases short, with 14 bases between. The CDR3 consists of 14 residues. The CDR3 DNA reads TGTGCCAGCAGCCGTGAGTGGGGGGGGACTGAAGCTTTCTTT. Translating gives CASSREWGGTEAFF.